The sequence of this T cell receptor beta chain was determined in a study of blood T cell repertoires in COVID-19. Germline V CDR1 and CDR2: ENHRY, SYGVKD. V shed 2 bases and J shed 4 bases, with 18 bases lying between them. This CDR3 is 17 amino acids long. Original processing notes: Estimates of nucleated cell counts were drawn from the amplification of reference gene primers. Profiled with immunoSEQ multiplex PCR; TCRdb holds only in-frame clones, not every one. V and J calls and clone size follow that table, whereas D and trimming were derived from the DNA. The data show about 200,000 clones, about 80% seen once.

The receptor comes from a human donor with acute or convalescent COVID-19. The donor label of this sample is uncertain. The material sequenced was peripheral blood. The chain carries TRBV10-3 and TRBJ2-1; TRBD2 is a possible D gene (6 bases). The CDR3 bases are TGTGCCATCAGTGAGGGGCGAGGCGGGATGATATACAATGAGCAGTTCTTC. It specifies CAISEGRGGMIYNEQFF.